The 21 T cell receptor beta chains in this list originate from one sample, sequenced in a study of technical replicates of blood from a handful of donors. Sequencing was performed with immunoSEQ multiplex PCR; in TCRdb, only in-frame clones are kept and a portion is missing. The sample gives approximately 66,000 clones, roughly 88% of which show up once; 4.6% is in the top ten. The sequencing input was PBMCs. These receptors all stem from a human donor in good health. Some clones in this sample may be carry-over from other donors' samples.

The chain joins TRBV2 to TRBJ2-5; D perhaps matches TRBD2 (5 bases). This CDR3 has 14 amino acids. CDR1 and CDR2 (germline): SNHLY, FYNNEI. The V end lost 5 bases, the J end lost 3 bases, and 13 bases lay between the germline ends. DNA of the CDR3: TGTGCCAGCAGTTACCGGGGAGCTGAAGAGACCCAGTACTTC. It encodes CASSYRGAEETQYF.

This chain links TRBV30 with TRBJ1-3, with D perhaps TRBD1 (6 bases). Germline V gene sequence: CDR1 GTSNPN, CDR2 SVGIG (reference sequence). The germline V and J ends were trimmed by 4 bases and 8 bases, with 15 bases remaining between them. The CDR3 extends over 13 amino acids. CDR3 residues: CAWKGEGVDTIYF. The CDR3 DNA reads TGTGCCTGGAAGGGTGAGGGGGTGGACACCATATATTTT.

This chain uses TRBV15 with TRBJ1-2; 9 nucleotides line up with TRBD1. Germline values: CDR1 LNHNV, CDR2 YYDKDF (reference sequence). The V segment lost 5 bases and the J segment 4 bases; nucleotides outside the gene matches: 8. The CDR3 sequence is 15 residues long. The chain's CDR3 is CATSLGQGSFYGYTF. The CDR3 DNA reads TGTGCCACCAGCCTCGGACAGGGGTCATTCTATGGCTACACCTTC.

Only a few counts were recorded for this clone. The J gene is TRBJ1-1, the V gene TRBV27, with TRBD1 as a possible D gene (5 bases). The V and J ends lost 5 bases and 1 base respectively, with 8 bases between them. The length of the CDR3 is 13 residues. Germline CDR1 is MNHEY and CDR2 is SMNVEV (reference sequence). CDR3 sequence (DNA): TGTGCCAGCAGTCCGACAGCGAACACTGAAGCTTTCTTT. Residues: CASSPTANTEAFF.

This chain's CDR3 is CASSIAGPYGYTF. The DNA for the CDR3 is TGTGCCAGTAGTATAGCGGGTCCCTATGGCTACACCTTC. The chain is built from TRBV19 and TRBJ1-2; D not certain. The CDR3 length is 13 residues. Between the trimmed V and J ends, which lost 1 base and 4 bases, there was a span of 7 bases. The germline gives CDR1 LNHDA, CDR2 SQIVND (reference sequence).

This clone was seen more than once but under ten times. The chain combines TRBV7-2 with TRBJ1-1; TRBD1 aligns across 9 bases. V lost 6 bases, J lost 5 bases, and 13 bases stayed unmatched. This CDR3 is built from 16 residues. The germline CDR1 and CDR2 sequences are SGHTA and FQGNSA. CDR3 nucleotides: TGTGCCAGCAGGGCTCTAGGGACAGGGCTTGGGACTGAAGCTTTCTTT. As protein: CASRALGTGLGTEAFF.

This chain links TRBV4-3 with TRBJ2-7; possibly TRBD1 for D (5 bases). Looked up from germline, CDR1 is LGHNA and CDR2 is YSLEER. The V and J ends lost 1 base and 3 bases respectively, with 13 bases between them. The CDR3 is 15 amino acids. The CDR3 coding sequence is TGCGCCAGCAGCCAAGTCCCGCAGGGTTACTACGAGCAGTACTTC. Translating it yields CASSQVPQGYYEQYF.

The chain links TRBV11-2 to TRBJ2-7; a weak D match, TRBD1 (6 bases). Germline loops: CDR1 SGHAT, CDR2 FQNNGV. This CDR3 is built from 12 residues. The V gene lost 5 bases and the J gene lost 5 bases, with 10 bases spanning the gap. The CDR3 DNA sequence: TGTGCCAGCAGCACCTACAGGGACGAGCAGTACTTC. It is translated as CASSTYRDEQYF.

V is TRBV29-1 and J is TRBJ2-2; TRBD2 might be the D (6 bases). V dropped 6 bases and J dropped 2 bases, with 16 bases sitting between them. The CDR3 spans 15 residues. CDR1 is SQVTM and CDR2 is ANQGSEA in the germline V gene. This CDR3 is CSVRVGGTNTGELFF. CDR3 bases: TGCAGCGTCCGAGTCGGCGGGACCAACACCGGGGAGCTGTTTTTT.

V and J are TRBV5-5 and TRBJ1-6, with D uncertain. The V and J ends lost 4 bases and 7 bases respectively, with 15 bases between them. This CDR3 is 15 amino acids long. The V gene's germline CDR1 is SGHKS and CDR2 YYEKEE (reference sequence). This CDR3 is CASSVDPGENSPLHF. The CDR3 nucleotides are TGTGCCAGCAGCGTCGATCCGGGAGAAAATTCACCCCTCCACTTT.

The chain combines TRBV19 with TRBJ2-1; TRBD2 aligns across 7 bases. Germline V CDR1 and CDR2: LNHDA, SQIVND (reference sequence). CDR3 size: 16 residues. J gave up 4 bases and V 0 bases, and 6 bases lay outside the gene matches. The CDR3 bases are TGTGCCAGTAGTATAGATCGCGGGAGCATGTACAATGAGCAGTTCTTC. It encodes CASSIDRGSMYNEQFF.

This clone came up once. The chain links TRBV6-5 to TRBJ2-2; 7 bases fit TRBD2. V shed 2 bases, J shed 6 bases, and the junction held 0 bases outside the gene matches. The CDR3 is 13 amino acids. Germline V gives CDR1 MNHEY, CDR2 SVGAGI. The CDR3 DNA follows: TGTGCCAGCAGTTACCGGGAGGCCGGGGAGCTGTTTTTT. Its translation is CASSYREAGELFF.

This clone was seen just once. The CDR3 nucleotides read TGTGCCAGCAGCTTACGACTAGCGGTGAACACCGGGGAGCTGTTTTTT. Its translation is CASSLRLAVNTGELFF. The chain joins TRBV5-5 to TRBJ2-2; 9 bases fit TRBD2. This CDR3 is built from 16 residues. J was trimmed by 1 base and V by 2 bases; bases with no gene match: 3. Germline CDR1 and CDR2: SGHKS and YYEKEE (reference sequence).

The V call is TRBV5-1, the J call TRBJ2-2; 9 positions match TRBD2. The V and J ends lost 4 bases and 3 bases, in that order; junction bases with no gene match: 7. The CDR3 contains 16 residues. CDR1 and CDR2 from the germline V gene are SGHRS and YFSETQ. CDR3 amino acids: CASSTVAGDHTGELFF. DNA for the CDR3: TGCGCCAGCAGCACAGTAGCGGGGGATCACACCGGGGAGCTGTTTTTT.

The V gene is TRBV19, the J gene TRBJ1-1; D ambiguous. The CDR3 sequence is 11 residues long. From germline, CDR1 is LNHDA and CDR2 SQIVND (reference sequence). V was pared by 7 bases and J by 1 base, with 4 bases between. CDR3 sequence (DNA): TGTGCCAGTACCAAGAACACTGAAGCTTTCTTT. Protein: CASTKNTEAFF.

Written as DNA, the CDR3 is TGTGCCTGGAGTTCTATGGCGGGTGTTACCTACAATGAGCAGTTCTTC. The encoded protein is CAWSSMAGVTYNEQFF. V and J are TRBV30 and TRBJ2-1, with D possibly TRBD2 on 5 matching bases. The CDR3 totals 16 residues. The germline V gene has CDR1 GTSNPN and CDR2 SVGIG (reference sequence). V lost 2 bases and J 2 bases, leaving 16 bases between the germline ends.

The rearrangement uses TRBV7-2 and TRBJ2-4; 16 positions agree with TRBD2. The CDR3 is 19 residues long. Trimming removed 1 base from V and 0 bases from J; junction bases left unmatched: 3. The germline CDR1 and CDR2 sequences are SGHTA and FQGNSA. The CDR3 nucleotides are TGTGCCAGCAGCTTAGAGGGACTAGCGGGGGGGATAGCCAAAAACATTCAGTACTTC. This translates into CASSLEGLAGGIAKNIQYF.

This rearrangement joins TRBV10-3 to TRBJ1-6; 8 bases are shared with TRBD1. Germline assignment: CDR1 ENHRY and CDR2 SYGVKD. The CDR3 length is 15 residues. V shed 8 bases, J shed 7 bases, and the junction held 10 bases outside the gene matches. The CDR3 DNA follows: TGTGCCATCCGGGCGCAGGGGGCTCAAAATTCACCCCTCCACTTT. The encoded protein is CAIRAQGAQNSPLHF.

V usage is TRBV4-1 and J usage is TRBJ2-5; possibly TRBD2 for D (5 bases). CDR1 and CDR2 (germline): MGHRA, YSYEKL. The CDR3 length is 14 residues. Trimming pared 3 bases from V and 3 bases from J, leaving 11 bases between. In DNA form, the CDR3 reads TGCGCCAGCAGCCAGGACTTCTCCAAAGAGACCCAGTACTTC. This encodes CASSQDFSKETQYF.

The J gene is TRBJ1-5, the V gene TRBV7-2, with 7 bases identical to TRBD1. The CDR3 sequence is 13 residues long. J was trimmed by 6 bases and V by 4 bases; bases with no gene match: 3. Germline V gene lookup returns CDR1 SGHTA and CDR2 FQGNSA. CDR3 residues: CASSSDRVQPQHF. Written as DNA, the CDR3 is TGTGCCAGCAGCTCTGACAGGGTTCAGCCCCAGCATTTT.

The J gene is TRBJ1-2, the V gene TRBV7-6, with 7 bases that match TRBD1. The length of the CDR3 is 13 residues. Per the germline V gene, CDR1 is SGHVS and CDR2 is FNYEAQ. The ends lost 7 bases at V and 5 bases at J; junction bases unmatched: 7. CDR3 sequence (DNA): TGTGCCAGCACCCCCCAACAGGGGTATGGCTACACCTTC. Encoded protein: CASTPQQGYGYTF.